The 10 T cell receptor beta chains below come from one sample, sequenced in a study of vaccination effects on CD4 cells after COVID-19. Clones were read by immunoSEQ multiplex PCR, and TCRdb kept only the in-frame ones, dropping some. The table has roughly 63,000 clones, 80% seen once. Sequencing was preceded by expansion of antigen-specific CD4+ T cells with viral peptide pools in the ViraFEST assay. CD4+ T cell isolation took place after approximately 11 days of culture. Negative nucleocapsid antibody tests before and after vaccination confirmed no previous SARS-CoV-2 infection. Their recognized antigens are unknown. The source material was CD4+ T cells from PBMCs cultured with SARS-CoV-2 spike peptides, sampled before COVID-19 vaccination. These receptors originate from a human donor who received a COVID-19 vaccine.

In this sample, this clone turned up once. The CDR3 DNA reads as TGTGCCAGCTCAAGGGGGAACACTGAAGCTTTCTTT. Translating it yields CASSRGNTEAFF. The chain joins TRBV18 to TRBJ1-1; TRBD1 might be the D (5 bases). This CDR3 is 12 amino acids long. Germline CDR1 reads KGHSH; CDR2 reads LQKENI. V lost 5 bases and J lost 1, with 5 bases in between.

This chain uses TRBV19 with TRBJ2-2, with 10 bases aligning to TRBD1. The CDR3 has 14 amino acids. Trimming took 7 bases from V and 10 from J; bases not matched to a gene: 9. Germline CDR1 and CDR2: LNHDA and SQIVND (reference sequence). The CDR3, as DNA: TGTGCCAGTAAGCGGGACAGGGGAGGCGAGGAGCTGTTTTTT. Its protein is CASKRDRGGEELFF.

DNA for the CDR3: TGTGCCAGCAGCCTATTTTTTAGGGGACCCGAGACAGCTATCTACGAGCAGTACGTC. It codes for CASSLFFRGPETAIYEQYV. This chain links TRBV5-4 with TRBJ2-7; possibly TRBD1 or TRBD2 for D (5 bases each). V was pared by 4 bases and J by 3 bases, with 29 bases between. CDR3 length: 19 amino acids. Germline loops: CDR1 SGHNT, CDR2 YYREEE (reference sequence).

This clone was detected only a few times. The chain carries TRBV7-3 and TRBJ2-7; possibly TRBD2 for D (6 bases). V lost 6 bases and J 3 bases, leaving 21 bases between the germline ends. CDR1 and CDR2 (germline): SGHTA, FQGTGA. This CDR3 has 16 residues. The CDR3: CASSLTPGTPFYEQYV. The CDR3 coding sequence is TGTGCCAGCAGTTTGACACCGGGGACTCCATTCTACGAGCAGTACGTC.

This chain joins TRBV3-1 (or the pseudogene TRBV3-2) and TRBJ1-2; 7 nucleotides agree with TRBD1. V shed 5 bases and J 4 bases; nucleotides not matched to a gene: 7. From germline, CDR1 is LGHDT and CDR2 YNNKEL (reference sequence). The CDR3 sequence is 14 residues long. CDR3 coding DNA: TGTGCCAGCAGCAGACAGGGAGGAACCTATGGCTACACCTTC. It specifies CASSRQGGTYGYTF.

The V gene is TRBV4-1, the J gene TRBJ1-3; maybe TRBD1 (6 bases). The CDR3 runs to 15 residues. In germline, CDR1 is MGHRA, CDR2 YSYEKL. Trimming cost V 6 bases and J 0 bases, with 12 bases left between them. CDR3 amino acids: CASSLGQPSGNTIYF. CDR3 nucleotide sequence: TGCGCCAGCAGTTTAGGACAGCCCTCTGGAAACACCATATATTTT.

The CDR3 spells CASSELGGLGANVLTF. The CDR3 nucleotides read TGTGCCAGCAGTGAATTGGGGGGGCTGGGGGCCAACGTCCTGACTTTC. This chain connects TRBV25-1 to TRBJ2-6, with D possibly being TRBD2 (7 bases). V dropped 1 base and J dropped 4 bases, with 11 bases sitting between them. CDR1 MGHDK and CDR2 SYGVNS come from the germline V gene. This CDR3 contains 16 residues.

The table lists this clone with a few counts. The genes are TRBV5-1 and TRBJ2-3, with a possible D match to TRBD2 (5 bases). This CDR3 spans 14 amino acids. From germline, CDR1 is SGHRS and CDR2 YFSETQ. Trimming took 2 bases from V and 0 from J, leaving 7 bases between them. The CDR3 DNA sequence: TGCGCCAGCAGCTTCGGACTCAGCACAGATACGCAGTATTTT. Encoded protein: CASSFGLSTDTQYF.

The rearrangement links TRBV6-5 to TRBJ2-3, with TRBD2 matching 9 bases. This CDR3 comprises 15 residues. The V gene's germline CDR1 is MNHEY and CDR2 SVGAGI. V was clipped by 5 bases and J by 0 bases; unmatched bases: 3. The CDR3 DNA follows: TGTGCCAGCAGTCAAAGCGGGGGGAGCACAGATACGCAGTATTTT. This codes for CASSQSGGSTDTQYF.

The chain links TRBV5-1 to TRBJ1-1; tentative D call: TRBD1 (5 bases). Germline CDR1 is SGHRS and CDR2 is YFSETQ. The CDR3 consists of 15 residues. Trimming pared 4 bases from V and 1 base from J, leaving 14 bases between. This CDR3 reads CASSPLQDRNTEAFF. For the CDR3, the DNA is TGCGCCAGCAGCCCGTTACAGGATCGGAACACTGAAGCTTTCTTT. Combining the CDR3 with reference TRBV5-1 and TRBJ1-1 gives the whole variable domain KAGVTQTPRYLIKTRGQQVTLSCSPISGHRSVSWYQQTPGQGLQFLFEYFSETQRNKGNFPGRFSGRQFSNSRSEMNVSTLELGDSALYLCASSPLQDRNTEAFFGQGTRLTVV.